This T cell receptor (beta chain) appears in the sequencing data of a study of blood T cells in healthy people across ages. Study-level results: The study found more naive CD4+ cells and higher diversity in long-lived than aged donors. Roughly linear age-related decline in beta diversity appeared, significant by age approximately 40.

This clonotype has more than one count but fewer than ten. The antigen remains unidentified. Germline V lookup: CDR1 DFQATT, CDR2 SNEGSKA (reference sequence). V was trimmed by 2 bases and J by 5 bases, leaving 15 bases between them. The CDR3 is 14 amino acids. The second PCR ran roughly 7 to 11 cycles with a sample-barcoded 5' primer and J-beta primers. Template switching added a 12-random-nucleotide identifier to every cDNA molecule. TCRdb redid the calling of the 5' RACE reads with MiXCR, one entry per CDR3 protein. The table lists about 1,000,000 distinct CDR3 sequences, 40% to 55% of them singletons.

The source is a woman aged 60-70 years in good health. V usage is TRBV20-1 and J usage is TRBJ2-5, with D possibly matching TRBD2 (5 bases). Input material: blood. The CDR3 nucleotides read TGCAGTGCTAGATCGTCCCGGGGAAGCGAGACCCAGTACTTC. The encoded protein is CSARSSRGSETQYF.